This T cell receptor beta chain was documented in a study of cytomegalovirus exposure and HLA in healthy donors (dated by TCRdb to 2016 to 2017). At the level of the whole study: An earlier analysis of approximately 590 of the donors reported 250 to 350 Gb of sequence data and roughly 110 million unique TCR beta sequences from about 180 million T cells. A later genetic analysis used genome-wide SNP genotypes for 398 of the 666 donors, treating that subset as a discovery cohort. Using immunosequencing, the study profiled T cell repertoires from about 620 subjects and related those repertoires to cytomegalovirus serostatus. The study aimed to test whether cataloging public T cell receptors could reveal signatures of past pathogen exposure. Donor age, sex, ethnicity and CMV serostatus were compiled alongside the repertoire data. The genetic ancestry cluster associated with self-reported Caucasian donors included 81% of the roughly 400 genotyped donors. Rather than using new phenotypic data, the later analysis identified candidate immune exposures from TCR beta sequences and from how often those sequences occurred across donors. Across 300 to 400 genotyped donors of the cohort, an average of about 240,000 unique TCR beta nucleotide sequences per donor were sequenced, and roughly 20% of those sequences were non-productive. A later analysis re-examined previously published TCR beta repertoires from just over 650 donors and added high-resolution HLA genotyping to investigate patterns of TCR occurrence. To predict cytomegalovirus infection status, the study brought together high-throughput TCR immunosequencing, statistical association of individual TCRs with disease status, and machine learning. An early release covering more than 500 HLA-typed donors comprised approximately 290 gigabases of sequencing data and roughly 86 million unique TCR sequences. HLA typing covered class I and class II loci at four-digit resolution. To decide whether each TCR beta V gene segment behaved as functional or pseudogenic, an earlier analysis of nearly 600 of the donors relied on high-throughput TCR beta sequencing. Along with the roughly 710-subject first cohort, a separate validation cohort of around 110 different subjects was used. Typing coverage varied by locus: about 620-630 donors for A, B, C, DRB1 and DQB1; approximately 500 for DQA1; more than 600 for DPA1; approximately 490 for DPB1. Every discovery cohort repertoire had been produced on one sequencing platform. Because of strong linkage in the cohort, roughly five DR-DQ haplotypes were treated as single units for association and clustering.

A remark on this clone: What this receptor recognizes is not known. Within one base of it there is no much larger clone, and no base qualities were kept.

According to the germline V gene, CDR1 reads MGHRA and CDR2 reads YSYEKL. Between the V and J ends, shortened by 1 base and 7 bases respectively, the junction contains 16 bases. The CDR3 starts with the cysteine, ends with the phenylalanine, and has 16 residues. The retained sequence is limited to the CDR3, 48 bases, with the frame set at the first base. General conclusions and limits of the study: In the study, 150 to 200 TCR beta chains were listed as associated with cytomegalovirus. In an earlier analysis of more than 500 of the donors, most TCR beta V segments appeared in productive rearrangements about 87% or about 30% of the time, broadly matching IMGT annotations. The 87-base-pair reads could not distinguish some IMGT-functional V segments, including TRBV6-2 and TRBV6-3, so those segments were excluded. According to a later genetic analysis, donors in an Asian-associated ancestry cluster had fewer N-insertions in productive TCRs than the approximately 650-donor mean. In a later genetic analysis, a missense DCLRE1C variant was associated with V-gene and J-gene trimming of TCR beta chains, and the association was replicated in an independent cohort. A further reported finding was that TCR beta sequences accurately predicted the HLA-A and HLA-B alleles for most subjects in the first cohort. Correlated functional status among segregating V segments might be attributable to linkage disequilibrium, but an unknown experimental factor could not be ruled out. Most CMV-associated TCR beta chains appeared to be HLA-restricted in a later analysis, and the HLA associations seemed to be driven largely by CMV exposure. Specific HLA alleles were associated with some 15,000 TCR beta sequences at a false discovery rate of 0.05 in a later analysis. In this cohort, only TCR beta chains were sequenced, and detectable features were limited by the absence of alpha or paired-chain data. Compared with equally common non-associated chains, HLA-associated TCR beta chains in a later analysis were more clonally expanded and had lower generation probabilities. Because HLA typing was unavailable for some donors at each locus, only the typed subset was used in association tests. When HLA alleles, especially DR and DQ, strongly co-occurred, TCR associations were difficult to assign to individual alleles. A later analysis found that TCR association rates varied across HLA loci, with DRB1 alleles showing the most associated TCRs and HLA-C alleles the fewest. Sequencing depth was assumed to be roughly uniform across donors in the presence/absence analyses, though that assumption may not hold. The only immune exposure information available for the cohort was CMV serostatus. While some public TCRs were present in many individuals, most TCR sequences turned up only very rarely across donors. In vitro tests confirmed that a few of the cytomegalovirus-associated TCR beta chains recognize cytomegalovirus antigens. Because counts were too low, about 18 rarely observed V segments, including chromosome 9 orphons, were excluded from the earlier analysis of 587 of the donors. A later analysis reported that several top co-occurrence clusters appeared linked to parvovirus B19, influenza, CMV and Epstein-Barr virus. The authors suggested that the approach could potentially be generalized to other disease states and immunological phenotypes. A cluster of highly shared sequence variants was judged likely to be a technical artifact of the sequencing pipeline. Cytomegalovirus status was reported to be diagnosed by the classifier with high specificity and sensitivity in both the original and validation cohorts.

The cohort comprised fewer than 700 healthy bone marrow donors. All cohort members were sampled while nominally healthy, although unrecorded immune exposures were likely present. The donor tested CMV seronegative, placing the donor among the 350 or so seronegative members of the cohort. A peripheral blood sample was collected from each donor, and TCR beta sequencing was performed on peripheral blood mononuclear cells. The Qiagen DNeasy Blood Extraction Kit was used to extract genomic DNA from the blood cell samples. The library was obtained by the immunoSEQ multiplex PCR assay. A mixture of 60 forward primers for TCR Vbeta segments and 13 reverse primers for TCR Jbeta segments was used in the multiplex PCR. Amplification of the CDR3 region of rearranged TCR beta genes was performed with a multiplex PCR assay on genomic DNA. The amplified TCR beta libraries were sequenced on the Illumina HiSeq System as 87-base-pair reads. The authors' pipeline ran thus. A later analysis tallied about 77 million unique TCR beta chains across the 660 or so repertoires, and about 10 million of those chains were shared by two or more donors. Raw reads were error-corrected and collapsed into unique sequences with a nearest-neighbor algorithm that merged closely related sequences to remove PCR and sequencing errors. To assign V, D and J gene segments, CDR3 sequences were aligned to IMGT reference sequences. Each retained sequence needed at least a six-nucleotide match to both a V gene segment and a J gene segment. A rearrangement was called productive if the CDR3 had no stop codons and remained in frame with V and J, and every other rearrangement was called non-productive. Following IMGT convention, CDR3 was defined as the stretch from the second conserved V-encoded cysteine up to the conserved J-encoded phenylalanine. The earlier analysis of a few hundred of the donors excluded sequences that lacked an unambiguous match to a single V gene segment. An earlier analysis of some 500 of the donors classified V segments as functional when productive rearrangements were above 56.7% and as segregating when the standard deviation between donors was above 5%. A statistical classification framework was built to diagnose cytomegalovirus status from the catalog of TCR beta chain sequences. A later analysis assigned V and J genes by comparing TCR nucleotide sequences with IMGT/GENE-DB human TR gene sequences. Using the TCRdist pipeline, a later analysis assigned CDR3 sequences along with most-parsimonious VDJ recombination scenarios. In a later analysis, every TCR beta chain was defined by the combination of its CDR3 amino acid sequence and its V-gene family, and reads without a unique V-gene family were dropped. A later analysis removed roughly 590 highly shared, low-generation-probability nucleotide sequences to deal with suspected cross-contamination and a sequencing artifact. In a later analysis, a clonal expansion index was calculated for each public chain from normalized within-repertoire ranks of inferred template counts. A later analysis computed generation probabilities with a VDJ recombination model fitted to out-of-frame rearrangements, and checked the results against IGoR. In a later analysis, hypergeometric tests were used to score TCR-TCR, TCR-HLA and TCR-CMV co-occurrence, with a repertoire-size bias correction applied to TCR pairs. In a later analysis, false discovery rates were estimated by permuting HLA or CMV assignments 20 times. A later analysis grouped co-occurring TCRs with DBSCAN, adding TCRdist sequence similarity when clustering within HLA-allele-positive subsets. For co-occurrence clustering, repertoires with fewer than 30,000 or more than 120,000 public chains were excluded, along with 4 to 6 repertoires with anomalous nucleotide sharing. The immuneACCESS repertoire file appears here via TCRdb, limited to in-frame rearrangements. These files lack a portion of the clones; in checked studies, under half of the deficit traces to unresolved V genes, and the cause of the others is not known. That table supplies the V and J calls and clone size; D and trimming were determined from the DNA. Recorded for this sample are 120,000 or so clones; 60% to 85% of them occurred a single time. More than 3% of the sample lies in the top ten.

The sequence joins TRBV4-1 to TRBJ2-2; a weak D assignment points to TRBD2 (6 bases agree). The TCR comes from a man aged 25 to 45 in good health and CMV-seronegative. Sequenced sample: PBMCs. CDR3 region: CASSQAPTGGHGELFF. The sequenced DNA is TGCGCCAGCAGCCAAGCCCCTACAGGAGGGCACGGGGAGCTGTTTTTT.